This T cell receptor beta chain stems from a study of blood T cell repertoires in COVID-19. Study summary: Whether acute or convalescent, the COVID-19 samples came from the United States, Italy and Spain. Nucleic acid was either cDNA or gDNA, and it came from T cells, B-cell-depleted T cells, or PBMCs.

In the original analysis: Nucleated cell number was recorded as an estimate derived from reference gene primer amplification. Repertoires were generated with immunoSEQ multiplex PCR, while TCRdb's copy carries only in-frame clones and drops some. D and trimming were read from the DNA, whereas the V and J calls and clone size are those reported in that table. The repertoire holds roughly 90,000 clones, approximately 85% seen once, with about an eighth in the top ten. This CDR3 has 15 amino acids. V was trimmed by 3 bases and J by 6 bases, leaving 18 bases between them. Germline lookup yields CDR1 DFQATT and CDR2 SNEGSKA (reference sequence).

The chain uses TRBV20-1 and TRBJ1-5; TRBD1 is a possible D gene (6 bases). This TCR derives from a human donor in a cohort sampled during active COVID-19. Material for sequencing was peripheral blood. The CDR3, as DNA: TGCAGTGCTAGTCCGCCGGACAGCAGGGGTCAGCCCCAGCATTTT. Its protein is CSASPPDSRGQPQHF.